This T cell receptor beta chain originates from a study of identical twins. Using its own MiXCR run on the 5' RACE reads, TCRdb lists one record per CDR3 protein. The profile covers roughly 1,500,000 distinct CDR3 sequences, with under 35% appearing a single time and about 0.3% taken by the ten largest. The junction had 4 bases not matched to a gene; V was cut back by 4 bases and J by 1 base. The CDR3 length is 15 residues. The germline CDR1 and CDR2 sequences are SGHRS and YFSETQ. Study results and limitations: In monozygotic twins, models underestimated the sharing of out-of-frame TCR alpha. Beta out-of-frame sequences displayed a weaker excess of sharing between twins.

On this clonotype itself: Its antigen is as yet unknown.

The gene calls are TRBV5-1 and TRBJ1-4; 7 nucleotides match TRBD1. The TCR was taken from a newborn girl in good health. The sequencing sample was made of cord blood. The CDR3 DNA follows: TGCGCCAGCAGCGGAACAGGGGAAACTAATGAAAAACTGTTTTTT. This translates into CASSGTGETNEKLFF.